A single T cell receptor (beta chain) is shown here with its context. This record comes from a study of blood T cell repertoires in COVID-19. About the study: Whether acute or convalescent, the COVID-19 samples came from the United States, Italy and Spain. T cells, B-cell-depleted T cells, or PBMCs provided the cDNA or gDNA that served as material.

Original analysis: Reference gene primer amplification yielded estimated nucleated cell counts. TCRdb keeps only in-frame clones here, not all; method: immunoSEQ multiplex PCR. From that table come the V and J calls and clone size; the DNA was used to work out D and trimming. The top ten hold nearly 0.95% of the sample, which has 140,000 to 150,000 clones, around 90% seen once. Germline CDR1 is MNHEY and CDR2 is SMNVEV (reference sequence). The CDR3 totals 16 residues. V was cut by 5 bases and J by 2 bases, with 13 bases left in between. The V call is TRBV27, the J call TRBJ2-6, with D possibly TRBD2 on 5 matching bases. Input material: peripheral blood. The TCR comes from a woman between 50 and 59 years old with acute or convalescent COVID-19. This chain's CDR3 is CASSPPLRAGANVLTF. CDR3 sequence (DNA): TGTGCCAGCAGTCCCCCCCTGAGGGCTGGGGCCAACGTCCTGACTTTC.